This TCR beta chain was recovered during a study of post-analysis software for immune sequencing data. Looking at the study overall: The disease courses spanned relapsing-remitting, secondary progressive and progressive-relapsing forms of multiple sclerosis. Whole-study findings and limits: Those with multiple sclerosis, the patient group, showed significantly lower normalized Chao1 diversity than controls. Analysis by F measure revealed that same-batch samples clustered strongly together. Included in a set of about 5 TRBV segments more frequent in patients than controls were TRBV5-6, TRBV5-1 and TRBV20-1.

Unique molecular identifiers were built into the TCR beta cDNA libraries. It was from about 0.98 to 11 million T cells that 450,000 to 550,000 cDNA molecules came. TCRdb reprocessed the PCR reads via MiXCR and lists one record per CDR3 protein. Of around 700,000 distinct CDR3 sequences listed, around 60% are singletons. The CDR3 has 15 amino acids. Trimming took off 8 bases at V and 2 bases at J, with 16 bases between the two ends. The germline CDR1 and CDR2 sequences are MNHNS and SASEGT. As concerns this clonotype: Its cognate antigen is unknown.

The sample was blood. The receptor was isolated from a girl aged 2 to 9 with multiple sclerosis. The chain uses TRBV6-1 and TRBJ1-5; D perhaps matches TRBD1 (5 bases). The CDR3 bases are TGTGCCAGCGTGGAGGAGGCGGGGGGCAATCAGCCCCAGCATTTT. It translates to CASVEEAGGNQPQHF.